The 32 T cell receptor beta chains reported below all come from one sample, sequenced in a study of OX40 agonist ivuxolimab in advanced cancers. TCRdb keeps only in-frame clones here, not all; method: immunoSEQ multiplex PCR. Among 70,000 to 95,000 clones listed, around 87% were seen once. The sequenced sample was CD4+ or CD8+ T cells sorted from blood, obtained in a trial of the OX40 agonist ivuxolimab. The receptor set was obtained from an adult with an advanced solid tumor such as melanoma, head and neck, liver or kidney cancer.

This chain connects TRBV4-3 to TRBJ2-1; D is possibly TRBD2 (6 bases). Germline V gives CDR1 LGHNA, CDR2 YSLEER. V dropped 1 base and J dropped 9 bases, with 7 bases sitting between them. This CDR3 has 12 residues. The CDR3 is CASSQAAGEQFF. In DNA form, the CDR3 reads TGCGCCAGCAGCCAAGCAGCGGGTGAGCAGTTCTTC.

The V gene is TRBV5-4, the J gene TRBJ2-1; 9 bases are shared with TRBD2. CDR1 is SGHNT and CDR2 is YYREEE in the germline V gene (reference sequence). CDR3 length: 14 residues. The V gene end was trimmed by 5 bases and the J gene end by 3 bases; junction bases not matched to a gene: 3. The CDR3 DNA is TGTGCCAGCAGGGTAGCGGGAGTCTACAATGAGCAGTTCTTC. As protein: CASRVAGVYNEQFF.

This clone was seen a few times. This chain connects TRBV4-3 to TRBJ2-3; weak D call: TRBD1 (6 bases). Trimming left V 4 bases short and J 4 bases short, with 12 bases between. Germline values: CDR1 LGHNA, CDR2 YSLEER. This CDR3 is 14 amino acids long. CDR3 sequence reads: CASSPRSGADTQYF. The CDR3 bases are TGCGCCAGCAGCCCAAGATCAGGGGCAGATACGCAGTATTTT.

This chain's CDR3 is CASRDSGQETQYF. The CDR3, as DNA: TGCGCCAGCAGGGACAGCGGTCAAGAGACCCAGTACTTC. This rearrangement joins TRBV5-1 to TRBJ2-5; TRBD1 is a possible D gene (6 bases). CDR1 is SGHRS, CDR2 YFSETQ, per germline. The CDR3 contains 13 residues. The ends were cut back, 5 bases at V and 2 bases at J, with 10 bases in the middle.

J is TRBJ1-1 and V is TRBV27; D perhaps matches TRBD1 (6 bases). V dropped 6 bases and J dropped 4 bases, with 18 bases sitting between them. CDR1 and CDR2 from the germline V gene are MNHEY and SMNVEV (reference sequence). This CDR3 has 15 amino acids. The CDR3 DNA is TGTGCCAGCAGCCTCGTGGACAGTCCACGCACTGAAGCTTTCTTT. Its translation: CASSLVDSPRTEAFF.

V gene TRBV6-4 combines with J gene TRBJ2-1; 10 nucleotides match TRBD2. J gave up 7 bases and V 6 bases, and 6 bases lay outside the gene matches. The germline CDR1 and CDR2 sequences are MRHNA and SNTAGT. This CDR3 is 14 amino acids long. CDR3 nucleotides: TGTGCCAGCAGCCCGGGACTAGCGAGTAATGAGCAGTTCTTC. As protein: CASSPGLASNEQFF.

The chain uses TRBV11-2 and TRBJ1-4; D perhaps matches TRBD1 (5 bases). Trimming stripped 3 bases from V and 3 bases from J, with 11 bases between. The V gene's germline CDR1 is SGHAT and CDR2 FQNNGV. The CDR3 length is 15 residues. The CDR3 bases are TGTGCCAGCAGCTTGCGCGGGGCGGCTAATGAAAAACTGTTTTTT. Amino acid sequence: CASSLRGAANEKLFF.

The chain couples TRBV27 to TRBJ1-2; no clear D gene. Trimming stripped 0 bases from V and 4 bases from J, with 9 bases between. The CDR3 sequence is 14 residues long. From germline, CDR1 is MNHEY and CDR2 SMNVEV (reference sequence). The chain's CDR3 is CASSLSGSPYGYTF. The CDR3 coding sequence is TGTGCCAGCAGTTTATCGGGTTCTCCCTATGGCTACACCTTC.

V and J are TRBV21-1 and TRBJ1-1. TRBV21-1 corresponds to a pseudogene. The CDR3 contains 15 residues. This chain's CDR3 is CASTQSWVANTEAFF. In nucleotides, the CDR3 is TGTGCCAGCACCCAAAGCTGGGTAGCGAACACTGAAGCTTTCTTT.

The chain combines TRBV28 with TRBJ1-1; no clear D gene. Looked up from germline, CDR1 is MDHEN and CDR2 is SYDVKM. The ends were cut back, 7 bases at V and 1 base at J, with 10 bases in the middle. CDR3 length: 13 residues. The CDR3 nucleotides are TGTGCCAGCAAGCGGCTACCGAACACTGAAGCTTTCTTT. It translates to CASKRLPNTEAFF.

The chain combines TRBV5-1 with TRBJ2-1; D may be TRBD2 (6 bases). V was trimmed by 4 bases and J by 2 bases, leaving 16 bases between them. The CDR3 has 16 residues. Germline V gives CDR1 SGHRS, CDR2 YFSETQ. CDR3 in DNA: TGCGCCAGCAGCCCAATCCCGGGGGTCGCCTACAATGAGCAGTTCTTC. Translation: CASSPIPGVAYNEQFF.

This chain links TRBV19 with TRBJ2-3; a weak D match, TRBD1 (5 bases). In germline, CDR1 is LNHDA, CDR2 SQIVND (reference sequence). Trimming pared 5 bases from V and 2 bases from J, leaving 17 bases between. This CDR3 is built from 16 residues. CDR3 sequence: CASSEYPQASTDTQYF. The DNA for the CDR3 is TGTGCCAGTAGTGAATACCCACAGGCCTCCACAGATACGCAGTATTTT.

The chain recombines TRBV19 with TRBJ1-1; D is possibly TRBD1 (5 bases). In germline, CDR1 is LNHDA, CDR2 SQIVND (reference sequence). CDR3 size: 17 residues. Trimming took off 1 base at V and 2 bases at J, with 17 bases between the two ends. CDR3 bases: TGTGCCAGTAGTATAGGCAGGGTGCTGCTTGGCAACACTGAAGCTTTCTTT. Translated, it gives CASSIGRVLLGNTEAFF.

This rearrangement joins TRBV7-2 to TRBJ2-1; D unclear. Germline values: CDR1 SGHTA, CDR2 FQGNSA. V lost 1 base, J lost 6 bases, and 13 bases lay in between. The CDR3 extends over 15 amino acids. In DNA, the CDR3 is TGTGCCAGCAGCTTAGGCGGCCTTACCTTCAATGAGCAGTTCTTC. Translated: CASSLGGLTFNEQFF.

This chain links TRBV7-2 with TRBJ1-5, with D perhaps TRBD1 (6 bases). Germline CDR1 SGHTA, CDR2 FQGNSA. The germline V and J ends were trimmed by 2 bases and 8 bases, with 16 bases remaining between them. The CDR3 contains 15 residues. The CDR3 nucleotides are TGTGCCAGCAGCTTACCGATACAGGGCACGGAGCCCCAGCATTTT. It is translated as CASSLPIQGTEPQHF.

This chain links TRBV30 with TRBJ2-1; tentatively, D is TRBD2 (6 bases). CDR1 is GTSNPN, CDR2 SVGIG, per germline (reference sequence). Trimming shortened V by 2 bases and J by 15 bases, and 14 bases separated the two germline ends. This CDR3 is built from 11 residues. CDR3 sequence reads: CAWSTGGPTFF. In nucleotides, the CDR3 is TGTGCCTGGAGTACCGGGGGACCGACGTTCTTC.

The chain links TRBV1 to TRBJ1-2; the D segment call TRBD1 is taken from the table without a DNA check. TRBV1 is a listed pseudogene. This CDR3 comprises 17 residues. The CDR3 DNA is TGCACCAGCAGCCGCCCCGGGACAGATTATCTTAACTATGGCTACACCTTC. Protein sequence: CTSSRPGTDYLNYGYTF.

The chain links TRBV19 to TRBJ1-2; 7 bases map to TRBD1. V lost 7 bases, J lost 7 bases, and 6 bases stayed unmatched. Germline loops: CDR1 LNHDA, CDR2 SQIVND (reference sequence). CDR3 size: 12 residues. In nucleotides, the CDR3 is TGTGCCAGTAATGAGGGGGCGCGTGGCTACACCTTC. It translates to CASNEGARGYTF.

The chain couples TRBV27 to TRBJ1-5; 8 nucleotides line up with TRBD1. J was trimmed by 7 bases and V by 2 bases; bases with no gene match: 10. Germline values: CDR1 MNHEY, CDR2 SMNVEV (reference sequence). The CDR3 totals 16 residues. The CDR3 sequence: CASSLRGDRGRQPQHF. For the CDR3, the DNA is TGTGCCAGCAGTTTAAGGGGTGACAGGGGACGGCAGCCCCAGCATTTT.

The chain combines TRBV6-6 with TRBJ2-2; 7 positions match TRBD1. The J segment lost 3 bases and the V segment lost 7 bases, leaving 5 bases of the junction unmatched. This CDR3 has 14 residues. Germline CDR1 reads MNHNY; CDR2 reads SVGAGI (reference sequence). CDR3 sequence: CASKTGPYTGELFF. The DNA of the CDR3 is TGTGCCAGCAAGACAGGGCCCTACACCGGGGAGCTGTTTTTT.

The rearrangement joins TRBV5-8 to TRBJ2-7; TRBD1 matches at 7 bases. CDR3 size: 16 residues. J lost 6 bases, V lost 4 bases, and 16 bases had no gene match. Germline V gives CDR1 SGHTS, CDR2 YDEGEE. CDR3 sequence reads: CASSHPGQLLGGEQYF. CDR3 sequence (DNA): TGTGCCAGCAGCCATCCGGGACAGCTGTTAGGAGGCGAGCAGTACTTC.

In this sample, this clone turned up once. CDR3 sequence: CAWSVNREGTQYF. The CDR3 DNA follows: TGTGCCTGGAGTGTAAACAGGGAGGGGACCCAGTACTTC. The rearrangement joins TRBV30 to TRBJ2-5; the D gene is possibly TRBD2 (7 bases). The ends were cut back, 0 bases at V and 7 bases at J, with 12 bases in the middle. The CDR3 is 13 residues long. Per germline, CDR1 GTSNPN and CDR2 SVGIG (reference sequence).

The chain carries TRBV19 and TRBJ2-5, with D unresolved. The CDR3 has 14 residues. V was pared by 4 bases and J by 5 bases, with 14 bases between. Looked up from germline, CDR1 is LNHDA and CDR2 is SQIVND (reference sequence). This chain's CDR3 is CASSSRRAVETQYF. The CDR3 DNA is TGTGCCAGTAGTAGTCGTCGGGCGGTGGAGACCCAGTACTTC. The variable domain in full, completed from reference TRBV19 and TRBJ2-5, reads DGGITQSPKYLFRKEGQNVTLSCEQNLNHDAMYWYRQDPGQGLRLIYYSQIVNDFQKGDIAEGYSVSREKKESFPLTVTSAQKNPTAFYLCASSSRRAVETQYFGPGTRLLVL.

This clone occurred once. The V call is TRBV28, the J call TRBJ2-7, with D tentatively TRBD2 (6 bases). CDR3 length: 14 residues. Germline CDR1 reads MDHEN; CDR2 reads SYDVKM. V lost 5 bases and J 2 bases, leaving 13 bases between the germline ends. The chain's CDR3 is CASSPPSGAYEQYF. The CDR3 DNA sequence: TGTGCCAGCAGTCCCCCCTCGGGGGCCTACGAGCAGTACTTC.

The CDR3 loop reads CASSPGLAGAYNEQFF. The CDR3 DNA reads as TGTGCCAGCTCGCCCGGACTAGCGGGTGCCTACAATGAGCAGTTCTTC. The chain carries TRBV18 and TRBJ2-1; 11 nucleotides match TRBD2. The CDR3 runs 16 residues. With 6 bases clipped from V and 2 bases from J, the junction kept 6 bases outside the gene matches. The germline gives CDR1 KGHSH, CDR2 LQKENI.

A single count supports this clone. The chain has TRBV29-1 and TRBJ1-1, with a weak D call TRBD1 (5 bases). CDR1 is SQVTM, CDR2 ANQGSEA, per germline. The CDR3 is made up of 12 amino acids. V gave up 0 bases and J gave up 10 bases, with 12 bases separating them. CDR3: CSVEEGDVRAFF. In DNA, the CDR3 is TGCAGCGTTGAAGAAGGGGACGTTCGAGCTTTCTTT.

This clone was seen a single time. The rearrangement links TRBV11-2 to TRBJ1-1; possibly TRBD1 for D (6 bases). The V gene lost 0 bases and the J gene lost 1 base, with 9 bases spanning the gap. The germline gives CDR1 SGHAT, CDR2 FQNNGV. The CDR3 spans 15 residues. The CDR3 loop reads CASSLDGGRNTEAFF. DNA for the CDR3: TGTGCCAGCAGCTTAGACGGGGGGCGGAACACTGAAGCTTTCTTT.

The V call is TRBV9, the J call TRBJ2-2; D gene unclear. This CDR3 has 14 residues. V shed 3 bases and J shed 7 bases, with 13 bases lying between them. Germline assignment: CDR1 SGDLS and CDR2 YYNGEE. The CDR3 DNA is TGTGCCAGCAGCGCGAACCGGGCCGGCGGGGAGCTGTTTTTT. Encoded protein: CASSANRAGGELFF. The variable domain in full, with the rest retrieved from reference TRBV9 and TRBJ2-2, is DSGVTQTPKHLITATGQRVTLRCSPRSGDLSVYWYQQSLDQGLQFLIQYYNGEERAKGNILERFSAQQFPDLHSELNLSSLELGDSALYFCASSANRAGGELFFGEGSRLTVL.

CDR3 loop: CASSPLPDLGYTF. In nucleotides, the CDR3 is TGTGCCAGCAGTCCCTTACCTGACCTTGGCTACACCTTC. This chain joins TRBV27 and TRBJ1-2, with D unclear. Per the germline V gene, CDR1 is MNHEY and CDR2 is SMNVEV (reference sequence). V lost 5 bases to trimming and J lost 7 bases, with 14 bases between them. The CDR3 contains 13 residues.

V and J are TRBV5-6 and TRBJ2-7, with 7 bases identical to TRBD2. Trimming removed 5 bases from V and 2 bases from J; junction bases left unmatched: 10. The CDR3 has 15 residues. Germline V gene sequence: CDR1 SGHDT, CDR2 YYEEEE. CDR3 coding DNA: TGTGCCAGCAGAAGGCGGGGGACCTTAACCTACGAGCAGTACTTC. Translation: CASRRRGTLTYEQYF. The entire variable domain, with the rest obtained from reference TRBV5-6 and TRBJ2-7, is as follows: DAGVTQSPTHLIKTRGQQVTLRCSPKSGHDTVSWYQQALGQGPQFIFQYYEEEERQRGNFPDRFSGHQFPNYSSELNVNALLLGDSALYLCASRRRGTLTYEQYFGPGTRLTVT.

The rearrangement links TRBV11-2 to TRBJ1-5; TRBD1 agrees at 8 bases. The CDR3 length is 17 residues. Germline V gene lookup returns CDR1 SGHAT and CDR2 FQNNGV. The trim removed 1 base at V and 6 bases at J, leaving 11 bases unmatched. CDR3 coding DNA: TGTGCCAGCAGCTTAGTTGCCAGGGGGCGGGTTAGTCAGCCCCAGCATTTT. Protein sequence: CASSLVARGRVSQPQHF.

The chain couples TRBV7-2 to TRBJ1-3; 8 nucleotides line up with TRBD1. J was trimmed by 6 bases and V by 2 bases; bases with no gene match: 9. Germline V gene sequence: CDR1 SGHTA, CDR2 FQGNSA. There are 16 residues in the CDR3. CDR3 coding DNA: TGTGCCAGCAGCTTAATGGGGGCAGGGGGCGAAAACACCATATATTTT. Its translation: CASSLMGAGGENTIYF.